This T cell receptor beta chain was obtained from a study of human T cells and chemical hapten exposure. Turning to the study itself: Per-sample TCR yields varied mainly from small pooled library volume differences.

Trimming at V came to 5 bases and at J to 9 bases, leaving 6 bases not matched to a gene. The length of the CDR3 is 14 residues. The germline gives CDR1 MNHEY, CDR2 SMNVEV (reference sequence). As to this clonotype: Its antigen is unidentified.

Time point specified: patch test 1, 2 weeks after DPC sensitization. Treatment reported: therapeutic diphenylcyclopropenone sensitization with weekly scalp DPC. Study-wide results and limits: Each of the donors had alopecia, so their immune responses may not resemble those of healthy people.

TCRdb itself ran the RACE reads through MiXCR, one entry per CDR3 protein. Among 180,000 or so distinct CDR3 sequences listed, about 15% were seen once. The material sequenced was whole blood, taken in connection with sensitization to the hapten diphenylcyclopropenone (DPC). The source of this sequence is a woman in her 30s with alopecia areata. Some clones in this sample may be carry-over from other donors' samples. This chain links TRBV27 with TRBJ1-6; 8 positions match TRBD1. The CDR3 DNA is TGTGCCAGCAGTGAACAGGGGGTAGGTTCACCCCTCCACTTT. Its protein product is CASSEQGVGSPLHF.